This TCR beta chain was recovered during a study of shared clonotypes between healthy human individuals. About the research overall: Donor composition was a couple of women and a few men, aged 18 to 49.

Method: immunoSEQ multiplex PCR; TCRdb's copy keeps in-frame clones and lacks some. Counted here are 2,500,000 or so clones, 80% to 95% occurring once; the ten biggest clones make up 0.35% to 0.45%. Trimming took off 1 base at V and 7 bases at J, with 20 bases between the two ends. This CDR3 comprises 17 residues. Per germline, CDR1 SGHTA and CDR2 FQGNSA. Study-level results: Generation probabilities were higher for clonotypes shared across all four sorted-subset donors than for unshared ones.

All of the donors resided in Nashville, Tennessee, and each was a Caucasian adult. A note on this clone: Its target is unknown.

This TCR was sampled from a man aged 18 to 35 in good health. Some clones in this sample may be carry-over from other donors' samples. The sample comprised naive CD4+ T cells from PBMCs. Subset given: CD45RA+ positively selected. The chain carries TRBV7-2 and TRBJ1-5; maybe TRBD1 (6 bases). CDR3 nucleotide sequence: TGTGCCAGCAGCTTAGACGTCATACAGGGAATTGGGCAGCCCCAGCATTTT. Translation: CASSLDVIQGIGQPQHF.